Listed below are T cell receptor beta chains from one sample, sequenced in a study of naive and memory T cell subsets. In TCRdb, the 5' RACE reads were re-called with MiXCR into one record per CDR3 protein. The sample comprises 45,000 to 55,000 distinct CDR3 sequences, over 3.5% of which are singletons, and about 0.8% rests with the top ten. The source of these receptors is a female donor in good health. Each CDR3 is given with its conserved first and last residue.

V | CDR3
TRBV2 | CASSRTGSGANVLTF
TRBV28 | CASSPSGDLAGNTIYF
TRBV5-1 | CASSLGFPDTQYF
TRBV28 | CASSLPGGQGSPLHF
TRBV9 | CASSVDIGTPGTGSYEQYF
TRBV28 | CASSRRDRVGEQYF
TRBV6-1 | CASSEPRGNSPLHF
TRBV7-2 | CASSSRLAGQHEQYF
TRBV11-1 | CASSPGLADYEQYF
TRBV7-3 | CASSSLRGSGSTDTQYF
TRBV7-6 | CASSLRVSQLQETQYF
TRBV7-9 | CASSLSGGAYEQYF
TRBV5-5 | CASSLSTAQETQYF
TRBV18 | CASSPGDSLTYEQYF
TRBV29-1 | CSVESGGVNTGELFF
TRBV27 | CASRSSGTYEQYF
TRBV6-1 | CRAGLAENEQFF
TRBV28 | CASNDRYSYNEQFF
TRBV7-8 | CASSSEGIGSRQETQYF
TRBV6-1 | CASSENPGQGDQPQHF
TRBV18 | CASLKGSGTVEYGNTEAFF
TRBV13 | CASSFVRGGLAGEKFHNEQFF
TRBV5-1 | CASSSDDRAGYTF
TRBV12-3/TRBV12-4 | CASSGGRVNEQFF
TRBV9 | CASSSANTGELFF
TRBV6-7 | CASSYAGGSHNEQFF
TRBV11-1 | CASSFGAEAFF
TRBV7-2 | CASSFFPGSSGGNTIYF
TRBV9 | CASSVGLGASSYEQYF
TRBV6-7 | CASIWGGAPYEQYF
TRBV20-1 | CSARGPLLGDGYTQYF
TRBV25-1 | CASRDAYEQYF